This T cell receptor (beta chain) was sequenced during a study of human T cells and chemical hapten exposure. Study as a whole: Patch testing placed 0.01% DPC on the upper back, with readings at 6 days. Small discrepancies in pooled library volume mainly accounted for the varying TCR yields per sample.

Germline CDR1 SGHTA, CDR2 FQGNSA. The CDR3 contains 16 residues. Losses at the gene ends were 1 base for V and 5 bases for J; bases not matched to a gene: 9. Noted time point: patch test 1, 2 weeks after DPC sensitization. Treatment meaning: therapeutic diphenylcyclopropenone sensitization with weekly scalp DPC. This clonotype was counted a few times. From the RACE reads, TCRdb called clonotypes with MiXCR, one entry per CDR3 protein. The repertoire has about 380,000 distinct CDR3 sequences, 4.8% of them found once; the top ten carry roughly 2.4%. This rearrangement joins TRBV7-2 to TRBJ2-3, with TRBD2 matching 7 bases. The sequenced sample was whole blood, obtained in connection with sensitization to the hapten diphenylcyclopropenone (DPC). The TCR sequence derives from a woman between 50 and 59 years old with alopecia areata. Some clones in this sample may be carry-over from other donors' samples. The chain's CDR3 is CASSLEIGGRIDTQYF. The CDR3 coding sequence is TGTGCCAGCAGCTTAGAAATCGGCGGGAGAATAGATACGCAGTATTTT.